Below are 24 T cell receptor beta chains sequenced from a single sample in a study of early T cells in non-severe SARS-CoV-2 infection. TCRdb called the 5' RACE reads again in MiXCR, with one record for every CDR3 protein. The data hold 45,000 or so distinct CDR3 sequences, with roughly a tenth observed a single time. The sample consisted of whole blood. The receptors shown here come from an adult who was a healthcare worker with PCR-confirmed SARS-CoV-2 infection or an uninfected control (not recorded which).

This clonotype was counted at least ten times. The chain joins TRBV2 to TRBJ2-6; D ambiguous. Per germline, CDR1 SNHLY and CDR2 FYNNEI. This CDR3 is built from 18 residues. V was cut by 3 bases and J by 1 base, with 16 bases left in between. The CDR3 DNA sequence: TGTGCCAGCAGTGATAGACGGACGCCTTCTTCTGGGGCCAACGTCCTGACTTTC. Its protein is CASSDRRTPSSGANVLTF. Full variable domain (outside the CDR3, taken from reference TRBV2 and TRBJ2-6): EPEVTQTPSHQVTQMGQEVILRCVPISNHLYFYWYRQILGQKVEFLVSFYNNEISEKSEIFDDQFSVERPDGSNFTLKIRSTKLEDSAMYFCASSDRRTPSSGANVLTFGAGSRLTVL.

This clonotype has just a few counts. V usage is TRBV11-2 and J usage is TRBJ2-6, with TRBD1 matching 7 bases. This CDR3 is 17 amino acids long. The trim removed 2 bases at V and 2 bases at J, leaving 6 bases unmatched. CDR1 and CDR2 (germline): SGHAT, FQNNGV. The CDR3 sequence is CASSLITGQPGANVLTF. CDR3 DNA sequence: TGTGCCAGCAGCTTAATCACGGGACAGCCTGGGGCCAACGTCCTGACTTTC.

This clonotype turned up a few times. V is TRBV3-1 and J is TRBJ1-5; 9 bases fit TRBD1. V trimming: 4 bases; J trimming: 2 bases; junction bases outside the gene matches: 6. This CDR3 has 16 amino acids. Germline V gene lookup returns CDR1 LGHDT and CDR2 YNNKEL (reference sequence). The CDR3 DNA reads TGTGCCAGCAGCCGCGGGACAGGGAGTGGCAATCAGCCCCAGCATTTT. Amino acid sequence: CASSRGTGSGNQPQHF.

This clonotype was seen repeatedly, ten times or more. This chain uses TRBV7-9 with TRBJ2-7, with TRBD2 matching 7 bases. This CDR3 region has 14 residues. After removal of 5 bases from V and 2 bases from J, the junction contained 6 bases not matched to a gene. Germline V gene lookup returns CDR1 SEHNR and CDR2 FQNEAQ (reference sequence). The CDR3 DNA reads TGTGCCAGCAGCCTCTCGGGGACTACCTACGAGCAGTACTTC. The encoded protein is CASSLSGTTYEQYF.

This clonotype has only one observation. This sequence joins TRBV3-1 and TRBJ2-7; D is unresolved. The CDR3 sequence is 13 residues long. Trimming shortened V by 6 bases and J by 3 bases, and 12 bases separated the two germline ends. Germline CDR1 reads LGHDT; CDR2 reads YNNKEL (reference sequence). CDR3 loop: CASSPTDYYEQYF. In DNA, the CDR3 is TGTGCCAGCAGTCCAACCGATTACTACGAGCAGTACTTC.

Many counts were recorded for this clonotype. CDR3 amino acids: CASSFERGVSTDTQYF. DNA of the CDR3: TGTGCCAGCAGTTTCGAGAGGGGCGTTAGCACAGATACGCAGTATTTT. The J gene is TRBJ2-3, the V gene TRBV27; the D call may be TRBD1 or TRBD2 (5 bases each). CDR1 and CDR2 from the germline V gene are MNHEY and SMNVEV (reference sequence). The CDR3 runs 16 residues. The V end lost 3 bases, the J end lost 0 bases, and 13 bases lay between the germline ends.

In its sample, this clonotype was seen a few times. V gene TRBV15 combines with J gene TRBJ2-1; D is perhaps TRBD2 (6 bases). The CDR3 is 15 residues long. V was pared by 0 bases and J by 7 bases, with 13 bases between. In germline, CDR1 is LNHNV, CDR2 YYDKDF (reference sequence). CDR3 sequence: CATSRDRGIVNEQFF. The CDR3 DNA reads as TGTGCCACCAGCAGAGATCGCGGGATTGTGAATGAGCAGTTCTTC.

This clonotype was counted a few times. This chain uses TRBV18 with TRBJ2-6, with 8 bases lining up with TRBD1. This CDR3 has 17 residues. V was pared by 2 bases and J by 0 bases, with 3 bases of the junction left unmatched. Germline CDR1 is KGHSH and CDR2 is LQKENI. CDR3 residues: CASSPGTGISGANVLTF. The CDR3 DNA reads TGTGCCAGCTCACCAGGGACAGGAATCTCTGGGGCCAACGTCCTGACTTTC.

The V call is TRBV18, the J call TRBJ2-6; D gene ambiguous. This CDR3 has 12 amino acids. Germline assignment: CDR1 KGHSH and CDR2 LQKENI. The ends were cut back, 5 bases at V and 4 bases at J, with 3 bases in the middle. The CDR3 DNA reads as TGTGCCAGCTCAGAGGGGGCCAACGTCCTGACTTTC. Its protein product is CASSEGANVLTF. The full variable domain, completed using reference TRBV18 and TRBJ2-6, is NAGVMQNPRHLVRRRGQEARLRCSPMKGHSHVYWYRQLPEEGLKFMVYLQKENIIDESGMPKERFSAEFPKEGPSILRIQQVVRGDSAAYFCASSEGANVLTFGAGSRLTVL.

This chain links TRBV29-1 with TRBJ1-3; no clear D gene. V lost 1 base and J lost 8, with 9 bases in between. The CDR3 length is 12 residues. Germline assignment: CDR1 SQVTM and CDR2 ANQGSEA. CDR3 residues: CSVEVGLYTIYF. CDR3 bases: TGCAGCGTTGAAGTGGGTTTATACACCATATATTTT.

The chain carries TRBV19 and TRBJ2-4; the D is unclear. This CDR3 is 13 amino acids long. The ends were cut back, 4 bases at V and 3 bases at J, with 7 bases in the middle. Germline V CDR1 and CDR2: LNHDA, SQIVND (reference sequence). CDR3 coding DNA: TGTGCCAGTAGTAGCGTGGACAAAAACATTCAGTACTTC. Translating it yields CASSSVDKNIQYF.

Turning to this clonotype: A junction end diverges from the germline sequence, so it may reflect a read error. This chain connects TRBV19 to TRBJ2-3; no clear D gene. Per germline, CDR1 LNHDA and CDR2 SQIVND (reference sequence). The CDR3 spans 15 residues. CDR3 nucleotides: TGTGCCAGTAGTATCCGGGCCGCGAACACAGATACGCGGTATTTT. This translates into CASSIRAANTDTRYF.

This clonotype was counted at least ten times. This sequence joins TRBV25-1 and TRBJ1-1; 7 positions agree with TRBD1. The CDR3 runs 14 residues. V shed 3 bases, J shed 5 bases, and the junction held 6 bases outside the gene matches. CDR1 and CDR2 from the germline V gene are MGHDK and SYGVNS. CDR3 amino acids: CASSDRGLGTEAFF. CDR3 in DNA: TGTGCCAGCAGTGACAGGGGGTTAGGAACTGAAGCTTTCTTT. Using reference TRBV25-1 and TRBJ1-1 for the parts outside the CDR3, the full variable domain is EADIYQTPRYLVIGTGKKITLECSQTMGHDKMYWYQQDPGMELHLIHYSYGVNSTEKGDLSSESTVSRIRTEHFPLTLESARPSHTSQYLCASSDRGLGTEAFFGQGTRLTVV.

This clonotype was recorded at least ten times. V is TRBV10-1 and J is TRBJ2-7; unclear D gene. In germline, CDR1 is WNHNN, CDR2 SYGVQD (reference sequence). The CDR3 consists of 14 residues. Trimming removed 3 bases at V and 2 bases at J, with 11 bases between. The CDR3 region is CASSDDGPPYEQYF. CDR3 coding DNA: TGCGCCAGCAGTGATGATGGACCCCCCTACGAGCAGTACTTC.

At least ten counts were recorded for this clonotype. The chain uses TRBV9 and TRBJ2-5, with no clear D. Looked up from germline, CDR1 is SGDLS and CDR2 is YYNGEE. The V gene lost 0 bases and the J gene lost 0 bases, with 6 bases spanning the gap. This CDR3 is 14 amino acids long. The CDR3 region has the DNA TGTGCCAGCAGCGTAGGTTCGTACCAAGAGACCCAGTACTTC. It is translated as CASSVGSYQETQYF.

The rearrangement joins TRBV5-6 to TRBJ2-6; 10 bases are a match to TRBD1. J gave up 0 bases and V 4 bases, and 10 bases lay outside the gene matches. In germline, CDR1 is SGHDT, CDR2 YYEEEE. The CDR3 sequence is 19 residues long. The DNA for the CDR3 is TGTGCCAGCAGCAGCTGGGGGACAGGGGCTGTCTCTGGGGCCAACGTCCTGACTTTC. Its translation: CASSSWGTGAVSGANVLTF.

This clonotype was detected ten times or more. The CDR3 sequence: CASSSADSRGSYEQYF. In DNA form, the CDR3 reads TGTGCCAGCAGTTCGGCCGATAGTAGGGGCTCCTACGAGCAGTACTTC. This chain connects TRBV12-3 or TRBV12-4 to TRBJ2-7; tentative D call: TRBD1 (5 bases). CDR3 length equals 16 residues. With 4 bases removed from V and 0 bases from J, the gap between germline ends came to 16 bases.

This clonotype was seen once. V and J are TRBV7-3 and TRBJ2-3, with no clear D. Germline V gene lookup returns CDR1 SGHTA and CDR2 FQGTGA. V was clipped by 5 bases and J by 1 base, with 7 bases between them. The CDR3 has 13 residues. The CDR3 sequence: CASSLIGTDTQYF. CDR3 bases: TGTGCCAGCAGCCTGATTGGCACAGATACGCAGTATTTT.

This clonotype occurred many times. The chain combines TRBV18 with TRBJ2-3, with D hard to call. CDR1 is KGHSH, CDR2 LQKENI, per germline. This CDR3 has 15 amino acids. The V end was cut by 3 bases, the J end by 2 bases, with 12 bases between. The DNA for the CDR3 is TGTGCCAGCTCACCTACCGGTGGATACACAGATACGCAGTATTTT. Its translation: CASSPTGGYTDTQYF.

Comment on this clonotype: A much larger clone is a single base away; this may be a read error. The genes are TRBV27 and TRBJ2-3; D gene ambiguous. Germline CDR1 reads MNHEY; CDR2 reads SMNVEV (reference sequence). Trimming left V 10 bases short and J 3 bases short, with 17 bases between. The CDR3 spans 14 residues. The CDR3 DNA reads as TGTGCCACCAGACAACCCGGTACAACAGATACGCAGTATTTT. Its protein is CATRQPGTTDTQYF.

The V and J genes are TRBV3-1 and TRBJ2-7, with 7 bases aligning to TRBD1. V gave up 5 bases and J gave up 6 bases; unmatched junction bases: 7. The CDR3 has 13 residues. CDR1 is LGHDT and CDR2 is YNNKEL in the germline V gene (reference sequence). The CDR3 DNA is TGTGCCAGCAGCGACAGGTCAGGGGGCGAGCAGTACTTC. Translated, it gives CASSDRSGGEQYF.

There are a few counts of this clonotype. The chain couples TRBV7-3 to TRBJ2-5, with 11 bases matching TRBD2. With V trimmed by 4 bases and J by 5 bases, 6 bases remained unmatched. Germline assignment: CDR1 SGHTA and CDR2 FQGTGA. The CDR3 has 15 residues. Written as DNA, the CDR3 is TGTGCCAGCAGCTCCCTAGCGGGGGGATTGGAGACCCAGTACTTC. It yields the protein CASSSLAGGLETQYF.

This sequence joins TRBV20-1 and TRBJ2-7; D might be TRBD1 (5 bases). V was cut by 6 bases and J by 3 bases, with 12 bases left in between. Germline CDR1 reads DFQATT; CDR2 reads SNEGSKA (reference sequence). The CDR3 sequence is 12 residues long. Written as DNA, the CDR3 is TGCAGTGCCATACAGGACGGCTACGAGCAGTACTTC. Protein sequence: CSAIQDGYEQYF.

The DNA of the CDR3 is TGTGCCACCAGCAGAGATTTGAGCCTCAATGAGCAGTTCTTC. Translation gives CATSRDLSLNEQFF. This sequence joins TRBV15 and TRBJ2-1, with D uncertain. Trimming shortened V by 0 bases and J by 6 bases, and 9 bases separated the two germline ends. Per the germline V gene, CDR1 is LNHNV and CDR2 is YYDKDF (reference sequence). The CDR3 sequence is 14 residues long.